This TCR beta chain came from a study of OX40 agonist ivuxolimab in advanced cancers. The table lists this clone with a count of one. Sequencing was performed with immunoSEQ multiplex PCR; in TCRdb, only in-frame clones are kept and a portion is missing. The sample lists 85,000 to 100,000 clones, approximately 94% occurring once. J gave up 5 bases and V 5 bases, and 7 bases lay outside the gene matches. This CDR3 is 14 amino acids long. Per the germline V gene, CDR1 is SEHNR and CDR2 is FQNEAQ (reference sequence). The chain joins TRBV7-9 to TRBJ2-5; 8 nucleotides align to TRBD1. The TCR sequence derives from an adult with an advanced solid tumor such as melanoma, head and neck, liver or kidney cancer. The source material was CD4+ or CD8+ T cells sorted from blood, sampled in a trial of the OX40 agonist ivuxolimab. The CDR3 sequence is CASSKGQGIETQYF. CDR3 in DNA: TGTGCCAGCAGCAAAGGACAGGGCATCGAGACCCAGTACTTC.